Listed below are T cell receptor beta chains from one sample, sequenced in a study of cytomegalovirus exposure and HLA in healthy donors. Only in-frame clones appear in the TCRdb table, and some are missing; sequencing was by immunoSEQ multiplex PCR. Of more than 70,000 clones listed, over 60% are singletons. Material: PBMCs. The receptors here all came from a young man in good health and CMV-seropositive. The CDR3 runs from the conserved cysteine through the conserved F or W. A D gene is named only where the DNA matches it firmly. Clone size appears in some rows only: once, few, many, or a class for an expanded clone.

j_call,v_call,d_call,clone_size,cdr3_length,cdr3_aa,cdr3_nt
TRBJ1-1,TRBV18,.,few,13,CASSPLADTEAFF,TGTGCCAGCTCACCGCTGGCGGACACTGAAGCTTTCTTT
TRBJ1-3,TRBV9,.,few,16,CASSVGAGYSGNTIYF,TGTGCCAGCAGCGTAGGGGCAGGCTACTCTGGAAACACCATATATTTT
TRBJ1-4,TRBV5-1,.,.,14,CASSLEARGEKLFF,TGCGCCAGCAGCTTGGAAGCCCGAGGTGAAAAACTGTTTTTT
TRBJ1-1,TRBV9,.,.,15,CASSVVGGPNTEAFF,TGTGCCAGCAGCGTAGTGGGAGGGCCGAACACTGAAGCTTTCTTT
TRBJ1-1,TRBV19,.,.,12,CASGGGRTEAFF,TGTGCCAGTGGGGGGGGGCGGACTGAAGCTTTCTTT
TRBJ2-1,TRBV19,TRBD1,.,14,CASHPGQAYNEQFF,TGTGCCAGTCACCCTGGACAGGCCTACAATGAGCAGTTCTTC
TRBJ1-4,TRBV9,.,.,15,CASSVAGGSGEKLFF,TGTGCCAGCAGCGTAGCGGGGGGGTCCGGTGAAAAACTGTTTTTT
TRBJ2-2,TRBV29-1,TRBD1,.,14,CSVGQGTNTGELFF,TGCAGCGTAGGACAGGGGACGAACACCGGGGAGCTGTTTTTT
TRBJ2-4,TRBV7-2,.,.,15,CASSSLGAAKNIQYF,TGTGCCAGCAGCTCACTTGGGGCGGCCAAAAACATTCAGTACTTC
TRBJ2-1,TRBV7-9,TRBD2,.,17,CASSLLASGGALDEQFF,TGTGCCAGCAGCTTATTGGCTAGCGGGGGGGCCTTGGATGAGCAGTTCTTC
TRBJ2-7,TRBV30,.,.,14,CACPLRGSSYEQYF,TGTGCCTGCCCCTTACGGGGGAGCTCCTACGAGCAGTACTTC
TRBJ2-7,TRBV6-5,TRBD1,.,14,CASRRGTGGYEQYF,TGTGCCAGCCGAAGAGGGACAGGGGGCTACGAGCAGTACTTC
TRBJ1-1,TRBV6-6,.,few,13,CASSQQLPPEAFF,TGTGCCAGCAGTCAACAGCTCCCCCCAGAAGCTTTCTTT
TRBJ1-5,TRBV19,TRBD1,.,14,CASRSTGAAGPQHF,TGTGCCAGCCGCTCAACAGGGGCCGCGGGGCCCCAGCATTTT
TRBJ2-3,TRBV19,.,.,12,CASTPGTDTQYF,TGTGCCAGTACCCCCGGCACAGATACGCAGTATTTT
TRBJ2-2,TRBV5-5,TRBD1,.,16,CASSLGVDREGGELFF,TGTGCCAGCAGCTTGGGGGTCGACAGGGAAGGCGGGGAGCTGTTTTTT
TRBJ1-5,TRBV21-1,.,few,10,CASPNQPQHF,TGTGCCAGCCCTAATCAGCCCCAGCATTTT
TRBJ2-1,TRBV19,TRBD1,.,12,CASTGQHNEQFF,TGTGCCAGTACGGGACAGCACAATGAGCAGTTCTTC
TRBJ2-1,TRBV27,TRBD1,.,15,CASKFGTGTYNEQFF,TGTGCCAGCAAATTCGGGACAGGAACTTACAATGAGCAGTTCTTC
TRBJ1-1,TRBV11-2,TRBD1,.,14,CASSLVRGSTEAFF,TGTGCCAGCAGCTTAGTCAGGGGGAGTACTGAAGCTTTCTTT
TRBJ2-2,TRBV9,TRBD1,.,15,CASSVEGANTGELFF,TGTGCCAGCAGCGTAGAGGGGGCTAACACCGGGGAGCTGTTTTTT
TRBJ1-5,TRBV19,TRBD1,.,15,CASWDRGGSNQPQHF,TGTGCCAGTTGGGACAGGGGTGGGAGCAATCAGCCCCAGCATTTT
TRBJ1-2,TRBV5-1,.,.,15,CASSGLYGGDYGYTF,TGCGCCAGCAGTGGGTTATATGGCGGGGACTATGGCTACACCTTC
TRBJ2-7,TRBV27,.,.,13,CASFGESSYEQYF,TGTGCCAGCTTCGGAGAATCATCCTACGAGCAGTACTTC
TRBJ2-1,TRBV7-6,.,.,11,CASSLQGEQFF,TGTGCCAGCAGCCTACAGGGCGAGCAGTTCTTC
TRBJ2-3,TRBV7-9,.,.,15,CASSLTGSVTDTQYF,TGTGCCAGCAGCTTAACAGGGTCCGTTACAGATACGCAGTATTTT
TRBJ1-6,TRBV9,TRBD1,.,15,CASSKQGVVASPLHF,TGTGCCAGCAGCAAACAGGGGGTTGTTGCTTCACCCCTCCACTTT
TRBJ2-6,TRBV11-2,.,.,16,CASSLSGGGGANVLTF,TGTGCCAGCAGCTTATCGGGGGGCGGTGGGGCCAACGTCCTGACTTTC
TRBJ1-1,TRBV6-1,.,few,13,CASKEQKNTEAFF,TGTGCCAGCAAGGAACAGAAGAACACTGAAGCTTTCTTT
TRBJ1-1,TRBV7-3,.,.,14,CASSFTPGVPEAFF,TGTGCCAGCAGCTTTACCCCAGGGGTCCCTGAAGCTTTCTTT
TRBJ1-2,TRBV7-9,.,once,12,CASSVPKNGYTF,TGTGCCAGCAGCGTCCCAAAAAATGGCTACACCTTC
TRBJ1-5,TRBV11-2,.,.,14,CASSLGVSNQPQHF,TGTGCCAGCAGCCTCGGGGTTAGCAATCAGCCCCAGCATTTT
TRBJ2-1,TRBV4-2,TRBD1,.,18,CASSQSIAGTGWGNEQFF,TGTGCCAGCAGCCAATCCATTGCAGGGACAGGGTGGGGCAATGAGCAGTTCTTC
TRBJ1-1,TRBV5-4,.,few,13,CASSFGQATEAFF,TGTGCCAGCAGCTTTGGTCAGGCGACTGAAGCTTTCTTT
TRBJ2-5,TRBV19,.,once,15,CASSPWLTEQETQYF,TGTGCCAGTAGTCCCTGGCTGACTGAACAAGAGACCCAGTACTTC
TRBJ1-6,TRBV28,.,few,13,CASSLEGMSPLHF,TGTGCCAGCAGTTTAGAGGGTATGTCACCCCTCCACTTT
TRBJ2-5,TRBV19,TRBD2,few,14,CATKRGPDQETQYF,TGTGCCACGAAGCGGGGGCCCGACCAAGAGACCCAGTACTTC
TRBJ2-1,TRBV7-8,.,.,14,CASSPTNHPGAQFF,TGTGCCAGCAGCCCCACTAACCATCCGGGAGCGCAGTTCTTC
TRBJ2-3,TRBV4-2,.,few,16,CASSQDSSGSGDTQYF,TGTGCCAGCAGCCAAGATTCCTCGGGGTCGGGAGATACGCAGTATTTT
TRBJ2-1,TRBV7-9,.,.,15,CASSLDSSSYNEQFF,TGTGCCAGCAGCCTGGACAGTAGCTCCTACAATGAGCAGTTCTTC
TRBJ2-1,TRBV5-1,TRBD1,.,16,CASSSSGQGASNEQFF,TGCGCCAGCAGCTCGTCGGGACAGGGGGCGAGCAATGAGCAGTTCTTC
TRBJ2-7,TRBV28,TRBD2,.,15,CASSLGRGSSYEQYF,TGTGCCAGCAGTTTGGGACGCGGGAGCTCCTACGAGCAGTACTTC
TRBJ1-1,TRBV5-1,TRBD1,.,18,CASSSGTGPLVVNTEAFF,TGCGCCAGCAGCTCCGGGACAGGACCATTGGTTGTGAACACTGAAGCTTTCTTT
TRBJ1-3,TRBV7-3,TRBD1,once,15,CASSSSTGGGNTIYF,TGTGCCAGCAGCTCGTCGACAGGGGGTGGAAACACCATATATTTT
TRBJ1-3,TRBV11-2,.,few,12,CASSLDRNTIYF,TGTGCCAGCAGCTTAGATAGAAACACCATATATTTT
TRBJ2-7,TRBV18,.,.,14,CASSLQGSSYEQYF,TGTGCCAGCTCACTACAGGGTAGCTCCTACGAGCAGTACTTC
TRBJ2-3,TRBV27,.,.,19,CASSFIGRRSRSGTDTQYF,TGTGCCAGCAGTTTCATTGGGAGACGGTCTCGATCTGGCACAGATACGCAGTATTTT
TRBJ2-3,TRBV27,TRBD2,.,15,CASSLGLAGADTQYF,TGTGCCAGCAGTTTAGGGCTAGCGGGCGCAGATACGCAGTATTTT
TRBJ1-1,TRBV28,.,.,12,CASEWGPGEAFF,TGTGCCTCTGAATGGGGGCCAGGCGAAGCTTTCTTT
TRBJ1-5,TRBV4-1,.,once,14,CASSQNTPAQPQHF,TGCGCCAGCAGCCAGAACACCCCAGCGCAGCCCCAGCATTTT
TRBJ2-1,TRBV6-5,.,.,15,CASSRGGFRYDEQFF,TGTGCCAGCAGTAGGGGGGGGTTCCGGTACGATGAGCAGTTCTTC
TRBJ2-3,TRBV5-6,.,.,15,CASSYTPQGPDTQYF,TGTGCCAGCAGCTACACTCCACAGGGTCCAGATACGCAGTATTTT
TRBJ2-5,TRBV30,.,.,12,CAWGRQQETQYF,TGTGCCTGGGGACGACAGCAAGAGACCCAGTACTTC
TRBJ2-7,TRBV7-2,.,once,14,CASSLRRGPYEQYF,TGTGCCAGCAGCTTACGCAGGGGTCCCTACGAGCAGTACTTC
TRBJ1-5,TRBV6-6,TRBD1,few,16,CASSYSDRGPNQPQHF,TGTGCCAGCAGTTACTCCGATAGGGGGCCAAATCAGCCCCAGCATTTT